The 14 T cell receptor beta chains below were found in one sample sequenced in a study of cytomegalovirus exposure and HLA in healthy donors. A multiplex PCR was run with 60 Vbeta primers and 13 Jbeta primers. TCRdb's copy holds only in-frame clones and misses some; the assay was immunoSEQ multiplex PCR. The sample table sets out over 200,000 clones. The sample was PBMCs. All receptors come from a woman aged 25 to 39 in good health and CMV-seropositive.

The chain is built from TRBV30 and TRBJ2-7; maybe TRBD1 (6 bases). Looked up from germline, CDR1 is GTSNPN and CDR2 is SVGIG (reference sequence). The CDR3 extends over 13 amino acids. V gave up 0 bases and J gave up 6 bases, with 12 bases separating them. CDR3 DNA sequence: TGTGCCTGGAGTGTAGTAGGGGGTGGCGAGCAGTACTTC. This gives the protein CAWSVVGGGEQYF.

The chain combines TRBV6-1 with TRBJ2-5, with D perhaps TRBD2 (7 bases). Germline V gene lookup returns CDR1 MNHNS and CDR2 SASEGT. The CDR3 has 15 residues. Trimming removed 2 bases from V and 2 bases from J, with 12 bases in between. The CDR3 is CASSERGGIQETQYF. The CDR3 DNA reads TGTGCCAGCAGTGAAAGGGGGGGTATTCAAGAGACCCAGTACTTC.

This chain connects TRBV10-3 to TRBJ1-6; possibly TRBD1 for D (6 bases). The CDR3 totals 15 residues. Germline CDR1 reads ENHRY; CDR2 reads SYGVKD. V was trimmed by 3 bases and J by 6 bases, leaving 12 bases between them. The CDR3 protein is CAISDSQGANSPLHF. The CDR3, as DNA: TGTGCCATCAGTGACTCACAGGGAGCTAATTCACCCCTCCACTTT.

CDR3 residues: CASSSGQGIDEAFF. In DNA form, the CDR3 reads TGTGCCAGCAGCTCGGGACAGGGGATCGATGAAGCTTTCTTT. The gene calls are TRBV11-3 and TRBJ1-1; 10 nucleotides match TRBD1. The CDR3 consists of 14 residues. Germline V gene sequence: CDR1 SGHNT, CDR2 YENEEA. V lost 4 bases, J lost 7 bases, and 6 bases stayed unmatched.

The gene calls are TRBV5-1 and TRBJ1-2; D might be TRBD1 (6 bases). Trimming took 0 bases from V and 8 from J, leaving 11 bases between them. In germline, CDR1 is SGHRS, CDR2 YFSETQ. The CDR3 runs 13 residues. The CDR3 reads CASSLGQEEGYTF. The CDR3 DNA sequence: TGCGCCAGCAGCTTGGGACAGGAGGAGGGCTACACCTTC.

This chain connects TRBV2 to TRBJ2-2, with 8 bases identical to TRBD2. Germline CDR1 and CDR2: SNHLY and FYNNEI. The J segment lost 0 bases and the V segment lost 7 bases, leaving 7 bases of the junction unmatched. The CDR3 covers 16 residues. For the CDR3, the DNA is TGTGCCAGCAAGGTAGCGGGGACTCCGAACACCGGGGAGCTGTTTTTT. The encoded protein is CASKVAGTPNTGELFF.

V is TRBV7-2 and J is TRBJ2-5; 9 bases match TRBD2. This CDR3 comprises 18 residues. The V segment lost 1 base and the J segment 2 bases; nucleotides outside the gene matches: 11. The germline V gene encodes CDR1 SGHTA and CDR2 FQGNSA. DNA for the CDR3: TGTGCCAGCAGCTTAGGGGTAGCGGGGGCCCCGCGGCAAGAGACCCAGTACTTC. As protein: CASSLGVAGAPRQETQYF. Full variable domain (outside the CDR3, taken from reference TRBV7-2 and TRBJ2-5): GAGVSQSPSNKVTEKGKDVELRCDPISGHTALYWYRQSLGQGLEFLIYFQGNSAPDKSGLPSDRFSAERTGGSVSTLTIQRTQQEDSAVYLCASSLGVAGAPRQETQYFGPGTRLLVL.

The chain is built from TRBV6-5 and TRBJ1-2, with 10 bases identical to TRBD1. V lost 5 bases to trimming and J lost 5 bases; unmatched junction nucleotides: 8. There are 15 residues in the CDR3. Germline CDR1 and CDR2: MNHEY and SVGAGI. The CDR3 DNA reads TGTGCCAGCAGTCCCCCGGGACAGGGGAGGTATGGCTACACCTTC. Translated: CASSPPGQGRYGYTF.

This chain joins TRBV25-1 and TRBJ1-5, with no clear D. Trimming shortened V by 1 base and J by 2 bases, and 15 bases separated the two germline ends. CDR3 length: 17 residues. Germline CDR1 and CDR2: MGHDK and SYGVNS. The CDR3 DNA reads as TGTGCCAGCAGTGAATCCCTACATCAGGATGGCAATCAGCCCCAGCATTTT. Its protein product is CASSESLHQDGNQPQHF.

The gene calls are TRBV10-1 and TRBJ2-3, with 8 bases identical to TRBD1. The V gene's germline CDR1 is WNHNN and CDR2 SYGVQD (reference sequence). The CDR3 runs to 15 residues. V was clipped by 8 bases and J by 3 bases; unmatched bases: 10. The CDR3 DNA is TGCGCCAGCGGGACAGGCAGACGGAGGACAGATACGCAGTATTTT. Protein: CASGTGRRRTDTQYF.

The chain is built from TRBV7-2 and TRBJ2-3, with 9 bases fitting TRBD2. Per the germline V gene, CDR1 is SGHTA and CDR2 is FQGNSA. CDR3 length: 16 residues. V was clipped by 1 base and J by 5 bases; unmatched bases: 7. The CDR3 coding sequence is TGTGCCAGCAGCTTAGAGGCGCGGGGGGGGGTAGATACGCAGTATTTT. Amino acids: CASSLEARGGVDTQYF.

V is TRBV10-3 and J is TRBJ1-2, with TRBD1 identical over 10 bases. V was pared by 3 bases and J by 7 bases, with 5 bases of the junction left unmatched. The CDR3 spans 14 residues. Germline V gene lookup returns CDR1 ENHRY and CDR2 SYGVKD. This chain's CDR3 is CAISDYDRGPGYTF. The CDR3 bases are TGTGCCATCAGTGATTACGACAGGGGGCCTGGCTACACCTTC.

V is TRBV27 and J is TRBJ2-7; D may be TRBD1 (6 bases). Trimming took 4 bases from V and 4 from J, leaving 17 bases between them. The CDR3 sequence is 15 residues long. CDR1 and CDR2 from the germline V gene are MNHEY and SMNVEV (reference sequence). The CDR3 bases are TGTGCCAGCAGTTCTCGCCCTAGGGGGACGTACGAGCAGTACTTC. Translated: CASSSRPRGTYEQYF.

The chain uses TRBV7-2 and TRBJ1-1; 8 bases align to TRBD1. V trimming: 4 bases; J trimming: 6 bases; junction bases outside the gene matches: 7. The germline gives CDR1 SGHTA, CDR2 FQGNSA. The CDR3 has 14 residues. Here the CDR3 DNA reads TGTGCCAGCAGCTCCGCAGGGGGCCTCGCTGAAGCTTTCTTT. Amino acids: CASSSAGGLAEAFF.